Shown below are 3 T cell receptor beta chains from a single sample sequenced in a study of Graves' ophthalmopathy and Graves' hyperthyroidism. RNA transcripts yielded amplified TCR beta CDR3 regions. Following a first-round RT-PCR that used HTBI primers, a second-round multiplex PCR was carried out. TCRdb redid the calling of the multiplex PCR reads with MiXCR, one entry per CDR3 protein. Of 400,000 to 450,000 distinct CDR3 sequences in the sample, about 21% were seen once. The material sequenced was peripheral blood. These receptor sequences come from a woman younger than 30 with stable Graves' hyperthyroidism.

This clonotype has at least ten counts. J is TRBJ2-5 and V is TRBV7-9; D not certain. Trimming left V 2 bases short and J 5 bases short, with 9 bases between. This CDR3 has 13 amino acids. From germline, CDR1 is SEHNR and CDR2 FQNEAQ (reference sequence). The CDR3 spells CASSLYEAETQYF. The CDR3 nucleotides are TGTGCCAGCAGCTTATACGAGGCGGAGACCCAGTACTTC.

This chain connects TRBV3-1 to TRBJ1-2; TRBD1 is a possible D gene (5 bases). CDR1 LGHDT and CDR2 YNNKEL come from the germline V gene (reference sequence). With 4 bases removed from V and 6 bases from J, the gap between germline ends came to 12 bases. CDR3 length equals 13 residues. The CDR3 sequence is CASSPGLRDGYTF. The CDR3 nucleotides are TGTGCCAGCAGCCCGGGACTTCGAGATGGCTACACCTTC.

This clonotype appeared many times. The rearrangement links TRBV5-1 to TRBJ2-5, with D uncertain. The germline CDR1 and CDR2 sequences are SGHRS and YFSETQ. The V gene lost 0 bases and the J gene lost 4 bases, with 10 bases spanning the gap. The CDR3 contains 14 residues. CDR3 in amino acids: CASSLAENPETQYF. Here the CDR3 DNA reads TGCGCCAGCAGCTTGGCAGAAAACCCAGAGACCCAGTACTTC.